This T cell receptor (beta chain) appears in the sequencing data of a study of long-term antiretroviral therapy in people with HIV. Broader study findings: Once patients were on ART, diversity went higher but still fell short of transplant donor controls.

Turning to this clone: Its antigen is unidentified.

This was the immunoSEQ v3.0 assay at survey level. Per-sample sequencing targets were about 35,000-50,000 T-cell genomes. TCRdb's table, derived via immunoSEQ multiplex PCR, lists solely in-frame clones and lacks some. The sample gives thousands of clones, 65% to 85% of which show up once; about 10% is in the top ten. The CDR3 runs to 18 residues. The V end was cut by 5 bases, the J end by 1 base, with 22 bases between. Germline V gene sequence: CDR1 SGHVS, CDR2 FQNEAQ. The rearrangement uses TRBV7-8 and TRBJ2-3; a possible D gene is TRBD1 (6 bases). The TCR originated in a man younger than 45 with HIV. Sequencing was performed on unsorted PBMCs, taken 0.3 years before starting antiretroviral therapy. CDR3 nucleotides: TGTGCCAGCAGCCTAAACTGGGACACCCTGGATGGCACAGATACGCAGTATTTT. Encoded protein: CASSLNWDTLDGTDTQYF.